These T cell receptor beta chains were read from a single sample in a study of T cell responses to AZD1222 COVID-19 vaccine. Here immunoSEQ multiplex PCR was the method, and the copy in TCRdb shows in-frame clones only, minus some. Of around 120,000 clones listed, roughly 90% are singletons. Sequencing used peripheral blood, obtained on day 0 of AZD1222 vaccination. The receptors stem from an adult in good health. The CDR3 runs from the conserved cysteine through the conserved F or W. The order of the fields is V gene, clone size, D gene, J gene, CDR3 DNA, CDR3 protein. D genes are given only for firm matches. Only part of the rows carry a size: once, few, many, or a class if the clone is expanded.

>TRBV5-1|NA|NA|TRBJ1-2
TGCGCCAGCAGCAACTCGGGGGGTTATGGCTACACCTTC
CASSNSGGYGYTF
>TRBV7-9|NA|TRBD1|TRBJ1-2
TGTGCCAGCAGCTTCCTACAGGGGAACTATGGCTACACCTTC
CASSFLQGNYGYTF
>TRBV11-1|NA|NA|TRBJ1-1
TGTGCCAGCAGCTCTGGACAGAACACTGAAGCTTTCTTT
CASSSGQNTEAFF
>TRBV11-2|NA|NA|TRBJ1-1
TGTGCCAGCAGTCCTCCGGGCCTTGAAGCTTTCTTT
CASSPPGLEAFF
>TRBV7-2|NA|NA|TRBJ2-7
TGTGCCAGCAGCTTAGCAACCAGGGGCTCCTACGAGCAGTACTTC
CASSLATRGSYEQYF
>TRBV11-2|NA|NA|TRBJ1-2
TGTGCCAGCAGCCCTATCGAGCGCTATGGCTACACCTTC
CASSPIERYGYTF
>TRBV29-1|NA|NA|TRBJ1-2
TGCAGCGTTGAAGATACGACAGGAACGCTGGGTGGCTACACCTTC
CSVEDTTGTLGGYTF
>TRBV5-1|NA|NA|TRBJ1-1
TGCGCCAGCAGTCACGGTCTTCGTGGACAGTCCGAAGCTTTCTTT
CASSHGLRGQSEAFF
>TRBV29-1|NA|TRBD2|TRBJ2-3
TGCAGCGTGGAGGGACTAGCGGGGGGAGGAGATACGCAGTATTTT
CSVEGLAGGGDTQYF
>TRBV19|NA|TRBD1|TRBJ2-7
TGTGCCAGTAGTATATCTCCGACAGGGGTCAACGAGCAGTACTTC
CASSISPTGVNEQYF
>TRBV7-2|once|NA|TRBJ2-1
TGTGCCAGCAGCGTACAGGGGGGGAACTACAATGAGCAGTTCTTC
CASSVQGGNYNEQFF
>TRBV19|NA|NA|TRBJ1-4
TGTGCCAGTAGTACCTTTACACCTGCAACTAATGAAAAACTGTTTTTT
CASSTFTPATNEKLFF
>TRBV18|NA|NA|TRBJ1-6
TGTGCCAGCTCACCCCCCGGCCCAAGGACACCCCTCCACTTT
CASSPPGPRTPLHF
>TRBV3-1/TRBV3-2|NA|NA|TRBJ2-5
TGTGCCAGCAGCCAAGTGGGTGGACAAGAGACCCAGTACTTC
CASSQVGGQETQYF
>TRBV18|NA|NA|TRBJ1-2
TGTGCCAGCTCACCACCGGCCGGGACACAAAATGGCTACACCTTC
CASSPPAGTQNGYTF
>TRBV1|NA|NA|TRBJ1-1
TGCACCAGCAGCCAAGACCGATTCCAGGCGAACACTGAAGCTTTCTTT
CTSSQDRFQANTEAFF